Listed below are T cell receptor beta chains from one sample, sequenced in a study of human T cells and chemical hapten exposure. TCRdb independently ran MiXCR on the RACE reads; one entry per CDR3 protein. This table holds 70,000 or so distinct CDR3 sequences, approximately 12% found once. Sequencing was performed on whole blood, taken in connection with sensitization to the hapten diphenylcyclopropenone (DPC). Every receptor here comes from a woman aged 50 to 65 with alopecia areata. Some clones in this sample may be carry-over from other donors' samples. The CDR3 runs from the conserved cysteine through the conserved F or W. Each record gives: V gene, D gene, clone size, J gene, CDR3 protein, CDR3 DNA. The D gene is left open where the match is weak. Expanded clones get a size class; other rows say once, few or many, or leave the size out.

V gene: TRBV24-1; D gene: -; clone size: many; J gene: TRBJ1-1; CDR3 protein: CATARADMNTEAFF; CDR3 DNA: TGTGCCACCGCACGGGCAGACATGAACACTGAAGCTTTCTTT
V gene: TRBV3-1; D gene: TRBD1; clone size: many; J gene: TRBJ2-7; CDR3 protein: CASSLWDRHSYEQYF; CDR3 DNA: TGTGCCAGCAGCCTATGGGACAGGCACTCCTACGAGCAGTACTTC
V gene: TRBV10-1; D gene: -; clone size: -; J gene: TRBJ2-2; CDR3 protein: CASSESGRPTGELFF; CDR3 DNA: TGCGCCAGCAGTGAGTCGGGTAGGCCCACCGGGGAGCTGTTTTTT
V gene: TRBV18; D gene: -; clone size: few; J gene: TRBJ2-2; CDR3 protein: CASSLMEPNANTGELFF; CDR3 DNA: TGTGCCAGCTCACTTATGGAACCTAACGCGAACACCGGGGAGCTGTTTTTT
V gene: TRBV18; D gene: -; clone size: many; J gene: TRBJ2-5; CDR3 protein: CASSRVPETQYF; CDR3 DNA: TGTGCCAGCTCACGAGTGCCAGAGACCCAGTACTTC
V gene: TRBV29-1; D gene: -; clone size: -; J gene: TRBJ2-1; CDR3 protein: CSVYRRTRNNEQFF; CDR3 DNA: TGCAGCGTCTACAGGCGAACTAGGAACAATGAGCAGTTCTTC
V gene: TRBV20-1; D gene: -; clone size: many; J gene: TRBJ2-1; CDR3 protein: CSARVSGAEQFF; CDR3 DNA: TGCAGTGCTAGAGTTAGTGGGGCTGAGCAGTTCTTC
V gene: TRBV4-2; D gene: -; clone size: many; J gene: TRBJ1-1; CDR3 protein: CASSQGRLNTEAFF; CDR3 DNA: TGTGCCAGCAGCCAAGGTCGGTTGAACACTGAAGCTTTCTTT
V gene: TRBV7-2; D gene: -; clone size: many; J gene: TRBJ1-6; CDR3 protein: CASSLGGSPLHF; CDR3 DNA: TGTGCCAGCAGCTTAGGAGGTTCACCCCTCCACTTT
V gene: TRBV19; D gene: TRBD1; clone size: few; J gene: TRBJ1-4; CDR3 protein: CASSIRAGGPNEKLFF; CDR3 DNA: TGTGCCAGTAGTATAAGGGCAGGGGGCCCTAATGAAAAACTGTTTTTT
V gene: TRBV5-1; D gene: TRBD1; clone size: -; J gene: TRBJ2-3; CDR3 protein: CASSLEPDRVDTQYF; CDR3 DNA: TGCGCCAGCAGCTTGGAACCGGACAGGGTTGATACGCAGTATTTT
V gene: TRBV11-2; D gene: TRBD1; clone size: many; J gene: TRBJ1-2; CDR3 protein: CASSFNRGGHGYTF; CDR3 DNA: TGTGCCAGCAGCTTCAACAGGGGAGGACATGGCTACACCTTC
V gene: TRBV29-1; D gene: -; clone size: -; J gene: TRBJ2-4; CDR3 protein: CSVSPLREKNIQYF; CDR3 DNA: TGCAGCGTCTCCCCTCTTCGGGAAAAAAACATTCAGTACTTC
V gene: TRBV7-2; D gene: TRBD2; clone size: -; J gene: TRBJ2-1; CDR3 protein: CASRPGVSGRVVLDEQFF; CDR3 DNA: TGTGCCAGCCGCCCGGGGGTGAGCGGGAGGGTAGTCCTTGATGAGCAGTTCTTC
V gene: TRBV11-1; D gene: TRBD1; clone size: -; J gene: TRBJ2-1; CDR3 protein: CASSPGQMNEQFF; CDR3 DNA: TGTGCCAGCAGCCCGGGACAGATGAATGAGCAGTTCTTC
V gene: TRBV27; D gene: -; clone size: many; J gene: TRBJ1-5; CDR3 protein: CASSLRGYQPQHF; CDR3 DNA: TGTGCCAGTAGTTTACGGGGCTATCAGCCCCAGCATTTT
V gene: TRBV29-1; D gene: TRBD1; clone size: -; J gene: TRBJ1-3; CDR3 protein: CSVLSGGSGNTIYF; CDR3 DNA: TGCAGCGTCCTCTCAGGGGGCTCTGGAAACACCATATATTTT
V gene: TRBV11-1; D gene: -; clone size: few; J gene: TRBJ2-1; CDR3 protein: CASTEGGQYYNEQFF; CDR3 DNA: TGTGCCAGCACCGAAGGGGGACAATACTACAATGAGCAGTTCTTC
V gene: TRBV28; D gene: -; clone size: few; J gene: TRBJ1-1; CDR3 protein: CASSLGGPNTEAFF; CDR3 DNA: TGTGCCAGCAGTTTAGGGGGACCGAACACTGAAGCTTTCTTT
V gene: TRBV4-3; D gene: -; clone size: many; J gene: TRBJ2-1; CDR3 protein: CASSQGLHRAYNEQFF; CDR3 DNA: TGCGCCAGCAGCCAAGGGCTTCACAGAGCCTACAATGAGCAGTTCTTC
V gene: TRBV5-1; D gene: -; clone size: many; J gene: TRBJ2-1; CDR3 protein: CASTISSWGDNEQFF; CDR3 DNA: TGCGCCAGCACCATATCTAGCTGGGGGGACAATGAGCAGTTCTTC
V gene: TRBV4-3; D gene: -; clone size: few; J gene: TRBJ2-2; CDR3 protein: CASSPGPRGTAGELFF; CDR3 DNA: TGCGCCAGCAGCCCGGGACCTCGGGGAACGGCCGGGGAGCTGTTTTTT
V gene: TRBV7-2; D gene: TRBD1; clone size: few; J gene: TRBJ2-7; CDR3 protein: CASSVPGQTYEQYF; CDR3 DNA: TGTGCCAGCAGCGTACCGGGACAGACCTACGAGCAGTACTTC
V gene: TRBV4-2; D gene: -; clone size: many; J gene: TRBJ1-3; CDR3 protein: CASSPILQFSGNTIYF; CDR3 DNA: TGTGCCAGCAGCCCTATCTTACAATTCTCTGGAAACACCATATATTTT
V gene: TRBV6-2/TRBV6-3; D gene: -; clone size: few; J gene: TRBJ2-6; CDR3 protein: CASSLTASGANVLTF; CDR3 DNA: TGTGCCAGCAGTCTCACAGCCTCTGGGGCCAACGTCCTGACTTTC
V gene: TRBV11-2; D gene: -; clone size: -; J gene: TRBJ2-5; CDR3 protein: CASSLEFQETQYF; CDR3 DNA: TGTGCCAGCAGCTTAGAGTTCCAAGAGACCCAGTACTTC
V gene: TRBV28; D gene: TRBD2; clone size: few; J gene: TRBJ2-1; CDR3 protein: CASSLYTSGKNEQFF; CDR3 DNA: TGTGCCAGCAGTTTATATACTAGCGGGAAGAATGAGCAGTTCTTC
V gene: TRBV20-1; D gene: -; clone size: -; J gene: TRBJ2-3; CDR3 protein: CSAHRAETSITDTQYF; CDR3 DNA: TGCAGTGCTCATCGGGCTGAAACCTCTATCACAGATACGCAGTATTTT
V gene: TRBV20-1; D gene: -; clone size: few; J gene: TRBJ1-2; CDR3 protein: CSARELYGYTF; CDR3 DNA: TGCAGTGCTAGGGAGTTATATGGCTACACCTTC
V gene: TRBV20-1; D gene: TRBD1; clone size: few; J gene: TRBJ1-6; CDR3 protein: CSVLAGTGWDNSPLHF; CDR3 DNA: TGCAGTGTCCTGGCGGGGACAGGGTGGGATAATTCACCCCTCCACTTT
V gene: TRBV29-1; D gene: -; clone size: many; J gene: TRBJ2-7; CDR3 protein: CSVVSSTLRGEQYF; CDR3 DNA: TGCAGCGTTGTAAGTTCTACTCTACGAGGGGAGCAGTACTTC
V gene: TRBV11-2; D gene: -; clone size: many; J gene: TRBJ1-1; CDR3 protein: CASSLDRQGRTTFF; CDR3 DNA: TGTGCCAGCAGCTTAGATCGCCAGGGAAGGACAACTTTCTTT
V gene: TRBV7-2; D gene: -; clone size: few; J gene: TRBJ2-1; CDR3 protein: CASSLPGGGGYEQFF; CDR3 DNA: TGTGCCAGCAGCCTCCCTGGGGGGGGCGGGTATGAGCAGTTCTTC
V gene: TRBV5-1; D gene: -; clone size: -; J gene: TRBJ2-7; CDR3 protein: CASSLGQSGPYEQYF; CDR3 DNA: TGCGCCAGCAGCTTGGGACAGTCTGGGCCCTACGAGCAGTACTTC
V gene: TRBV12-3/TRBV12-4; D gene: TRBD1; clone size: many; J gene: TRBJ1-2; CDR3 protein: CASSPDRESKYGYTF; CDR3 DNA: TGTGCCAGCAGTCCGGACAGGGAGAGTAAATATGGCTACACCTTC
V gene: TRBV28; D gene: -; clone size: few; J gene: TRBJ2-1; CDR3 protein: CASTEGGYNEQFF; CDR3 DNA: TGTGCCAGCACCGAGGGAGGTTACAATGAGCAGTTCTTC
V gene: TRBV9; D gene: -; clone size: -; J gene: TRBJ2-7; CDR3 protein: CASSLRATTYEQYF; CDR3 DNA: TGTGCCAGCAGCCTGAGGGCTACCACCTACGAGCAGTACTTC
V gene: TRBV6-2/TRBV6-3; D gene: -; clone size: many; J gene: TRBJ2-3; CDR3 protein: CASSYSRADGTDTQYF; CDR3 DNA: TGTGCCAGCAGTTACTCGAGGGCAGACGGCACAGATACGCAGTATTTT
V gene: TRBV6-5; D gene: TRBD1; clone size: few; J gene: TRBJ1-3; CDR3 protein: CASSLGTGERNTIYF; CDR3 DNA: TGTGCCAGCAGTTTGGGGACAGGGGAAAGAAACACCATATATTTT
V gene: TRBV7-9; D gene: -; clone size: -; J gene: TRBJ2-5; CDR3 protein: CASSLLGLETQYF; CDR3 DNA: TGTGCCAGCAGCTTACTAGGCTTAGAGACCCAGTACTTC
V gene: TRBV20-1; D gene: -; clone size: -; J gene: TRBJ2-7; CDR3 protein: CSARNKVISGWEQYF; CDR3 DNA: TGCAGTGCTAGAAATAAGGTCATTTCGGGATGGGAGCAGTACTTC
V gene: TRBV12-3/TRBV12-4; D gene: -; clone size: many; J gene: TRBJ2-7; CDR3 protein: CASSFSQGYEQYF; CDR3 DNA: TGTGCCAGCAGTTTCTCCCAGGGATACGAGCAGTACTTC